Listed below are T cell receptor beta chains from one sample, sequenced in a study of cytomegalovirus exposure and HLA in healthy donors. Method: immunoSEQ multiplex PCR; TCRdb's copy keeps in-frame clones and lacks some. The sample consists of 80,000 to 100,000 clones, around 77% of them appearing once. Sequences were obtained from PBMCs. The receptor source for this set is a middle-aged man in good health and CMV-seronegative. CDR3s leave out the opening cysteine and the closing phenylalanine or tryptophan. The order of the fields is V gene, CDR3 length, J gene, CDR3 protein.

v_gene: TRBV27; len: 12; j_gene: TRBJ1-6; CDR3aa: ASSSTGNNSPLH
v_gene: TRBV18; len: 13; j_gene: TRBJ2-2; CDR3aa: ASSPWDKNTGELF
v_gene: TRBV27; len: 11; j_gene: TRBJ2-7; CDR3aa: ASSFSGSYEQY
v_gene: TRBV5-1; len: 13; j_gene: TRBJ2-5; CDR3aa: ASSLFFGDQETQY
v_gene: TRBV28; len: 13; j_gene: TRBJ1-1; CDR3aa: ASTHSTLGVPEAF
v_gene: TRBV27; len: 13; j_gene: TRBJ2-1; CDR3aa: ASSFGTSSNNEQF
v_gene: TRBV7-8; len: 13; j_gene: TRBJ1-6; CDR3aa: ASSLAVGGGSPLH
v_gene: TRBV11-1; len: 12; j_gene: TRBJ1-6; CDR3aa: ASSLVQGNSPLH
v_gene: TRBV9; len: 12; j_gene: TRBJ2-3; CDR3aa: ASSVGSSTDTQY
v_gene: TRBV19; len: 14; j_gene: TRBJ2-1; CDR3aa: ASSTTSGPPYNEQF
v_gene: TRBV27; len: 12; j_gene: .; CDR3aa: ASSLQGESYEQY
v_gene: TRBV28; len: 12; j_gene: TRBJ1-1; CDR3aa: ASSRYLEGAEAF
v_gene: TRBV14; len: 13; j_gene: TRBJ2-7; CDR3aa: ASSQDPAGKTEQY
v_gene: TRBV5-4; len: 10; j_gene: TRBJ1-1; CDR3aa: ASSPWNTEAF
v_gene: TRBV11-2; len: 14; j_gene: TRBJ2-7; CDR3aa: AGSWTQDSRFYEQY
v_gene: TRBV7-8; len: 15; j_gene: TRBJ1-4; CDR3aa: ASSTGQVRATNEKLF
v_gene: TRBV9; len: 13; j_gene: TRBJ2-5; CDR3aa: ASSPQGGTKETQY
v_gene: TRBV9; len: 14; j_gene: TRBJ2-2; CDR3aa: ASSGPLEGHTGELF
v_gene: TRBV29-1; len: 8; j_gene: TRBJ1-2; CDR3aa: STRLDGYT
v_gene: TRBV11-2; len: 11; j_gene: TRBJ1-1; CDR3aa: ASSPTGPSSAF
v_gene: TRBV5-4; len: 12; j_gene: TRBJ1-1; CDR3aa: ASSRGGQNTEAF
v_gene: TRBV5-1; len: 12; j_gene: TRBJ1-1; CDR3aa: ASSLEGRNTEAF
v_gene: TRBV6-6; len: 12; j_gene: TRBJ1-6; CDR3aa: ASSLQVLGSPLH
v_gene: TRBV7-9; len: 12; j_gene: TRBJ2-7; CDR3aa: ASSPGQLSYEQY
v_gene: TRBV5-1; len: 12; j_gene: TRBJ1-2; CDR3aa: ASSALSGSYGYT
v_gene: TRBV28; len: 14; j_gene: TRBJ2-2; CDR3aa: ASSLSGTGDTGELF
v_gene: TRBV29-1; len: 11; j_gene: TRBJ1-5; CDR3aa: SVSDGVNQPQH
v_gene: TRBV6-1; len: 12; j_gene: TRBJ1-5; CDR3aa: ASSQGQGAWPQH
v_gene: TRBV6-5; len: 13; j_gene: TRBJ2-7; CDR3aa: ASSSSPGGSYEQY
v_gene: TRBV28; len: 11; j_gene: TRBJ1-1; CDR3aa: ASRQAGNTEAF
v_gene: TRBV6-5; len: 13; j_gene: TRBJ2-3; CDR3aa: ASSAGGSGTDTQY
v_gene: TRBV21-1; len: 14; j_gene: TRBJ2-6; CDR3aa: ASTSDRGSGANVLT
v_gene: TRBV5-6; len: 14; j_gene: TRBJ1-1; CDR3aa: ASSLRPGQMNTEAF
v_gene: TRBV19; len: 18; j_gene: TRBJ2-6; CDR3aa: ASSKGTGGSSLSGANVLT
v_gene: TRBV5-6; len: 15; j_gene: TRBJ1-1; CDR3aa: ASSLPGIGEIGTEAF
v_gene: TRBV19; len: 12; j_gene: TRBJ2-3; CDR3aa: ATTLAGGPDTQY
v_gene: TRBV6-5; len: 13; j_gene: TRBJ2-5; CDR3aa: ASSYGDSPQETQY
v_gene: TRBV4-1; len: 13; j_gene: TRBJ2-7; CDR3aa: ASSQDTGNPYEQY
v_gene: TRBV19; len: 13; j_gene: TRBJ2-1; CDR3aa: ASSPSADSYNEQF
v_gene: TRBV5-1; len: 14; j_gene: TRBJ2-5; CDR3aa: ASSPGLAGGQETQY
v_gene: TRBV5-4; len: 14; j_gene: TRBJ1-4; CDR3aa: ASSLDPRLAGEKLF
v_gene: TRBV4-1; len: 13; j_gene: TRBJ2-1; CDR3aa: ASSQPQAAAPTQF
v_gene: TRBV6-1; len: 12; j_gene: TRBJ1-1; CDR3aa: ASSENRGYTEAF
v_gene: TRBV4-2; len: 14; j_gene: TRBJ1-2; CDR3aa: ASSQDGDSLRYGYT
v_gene: TRBV6-6; len: 13; j_gene: TRBJ2-3; CDR3aa: ASTWGVGSTDTQY
v_gene: TRBV10-3; len: 14; j_gene: TRBJ1-1; CDR3aa: AISAGQGALGAEAF
v_gene: TRBV6-1; len: 12; j_gene: TRBJ2-1; CDR3aa: ASNGGGPGNEQF
v_gene: TRBV19; len: 12; j_gene: TRBJ1-5; CDR3aa: ASTDGLNNQPQH
v_gene: TRBV28; len: 13; j_gene: TRBJ2-5; CDR3aa: ASSLSGGAVETQY
v_gene: TRBV11-2; len: 14; j_gene: TRBJ2-7; CDR3aa: ASSLDRSGRGYEQY
v_gene: TRBV19; len: 12; j_gene: TRBJ2-3; CDR3aa: ASRNRGTDGTQY